A few counts support the clone carrying this TCR beta chain. Its matching antigen is unknown. The CDR3 is 15 amino acids. The V and J ends lost 5 bases and 5 bases respectively, with 15 bases between them. The data were taken from a study of blood T cells in healthy people across ages. Whole-study results and caveats: In long-lived donors, naive CD4+ cell counts and diversity exceeded those of aged donors.

With a J-beta primer mix and a sample-barcoded 5' primer, a second PCR ran 7 to 11 cycles. A single record per CDR3 protein comes from TCRdb applying MiXCR to the 5' RACE reads. The data hold fewer than 900,000 distinct CDR3 sequences, with roughly 43% observed a single time. The sample comprised blood. The V gene is TRBV12-3 or TRBV12-4, the J gene TRBJ1-4; TRBD1 is a possible D gene (5 bases). This sequence was found in a woman aged 60-75 years in good health. The CDR3 reads CASSIGRGINEKLFF. The CDR3 nucleotides are TGTGCCAGCAGTATCGGTCGGGGCATCAATGAAAAACTGTTTTTT.